The clone carrying this T cell receptor (beta chain) was seen repeatedly, ten times or more. The antigen is undetermined. The authors built TCR beta libraries using iRepertoire HTBI primers and Arm-PCR of CDR3 regions. TCRdb called the multiplex PCR reads again in MiXCR, with one record for every CDR3 protein. The repertoire holds 350,000 to 450,000 distinct CDR3 sequences, with approximately 15% as singletons. Indicated time point: newly diagnosed GD, antithyroid drugs for less than 3 months. There was RNA extracted from PBMCs, and the TCR library was made from it. This sample is part of a study of regulatory T cells in long-lasting Graves disease. Study findings and constraints: Persistent disease preferred TRBV28, TRBJ1-2 and TRBJ2-5. Persistent Graves' patients showed less TCR diversity than newly diagnosed patients showed.

CDR3 size: 17 residues. After removal of 3 bases from V and 6 bases from J, the junction contained 12 bases not matched to a gene. Germline V gives CDR1 LNHDA, CDR2 SQIVND (reference sequence). These data also formed part of another study, on T cells in Graves' hyperthyroidism and ophthalmopathy. Turning to that study: Diagnosis relied on clinical symptoms, serum thyroxine and TRAb, thyroid ultrasound and orbital computed tomography. In the blood, most expanded thyroid clonotypes above 0.001 appeared as well.

The chain recombines TRBV19 with TRBJ2-1; 9 bases agree with TRBD2. Sequencing used peripheral blood mononuclear cells (PBMCs), obtained at new diagnosis, from a patient treated with antithyroid drugs. This TCR came from a woman in her 40s with Graves disease. In nucleotides, the CDR3 is TGTGCCAGTAGTATCCAGGCGCGGGAGGGCCGGGGCAATGAGCAGTTCTTC. Translating it yields CASSIQAREGRGNEQFF.